This T cell receptor (beta chain) was sequenced for a study of shared clonotypes between healthy human individuals. The study, taken as a whole, reports: Owing to a small donor count, the genetic and exposure-history diversity represented was limited.

As concerns this clone: The target antigen is unknown.

TCRdb's table, derived via immunoSEQ multiplex PCR, lists solely in-frame clones and lacks some. The sample carries approximately 840,000 clones, about 97% recorded once. CD8 cells classed as naive were CD45RO-negative and positively selected for CCR7, excluding terminally differentiated effector memory CD45RA+ cells. Those who donated were healthy HIV-negative adults, with no recent acute infections or vaccinations reported. Only Caucasian adults living in Nashville, Tennessee served as donors. This CDR3 contains 14 residues. Germline loops: CDR1 MGHDK, CDR2 SYGVNS. Trimming took off 1 base at V and 2 bases at J, with 8 bases between the two ends.

The chain employs TRBV25-1 and TRBJ1-2, with D possibly TRBD1 on 5 matching bases. This TCR was recovered from a man aged 25 to 40 in good health. Sequencing was performed on naive CD8+ T cells sorted from blood. The CDR3 region has the DNA TGTGCCAGCAGTGAATGGGGGATCAACTATGGCTACACCTTC. Translation gives CASSEWGINYGYTF.